The text below deals with one T cell receptor (beta chain). Primed by a sample-barcoded 5' primer and a J-beta primer mix, a second PCR proceeded for about 6 to 12 cycles. Each CDR3 protein is one row after TCRdb ran MiXCR on the 5' RACE reads. Here the sample spans roughly 500,000 distinct CDR3 sequences, 24% being singletons. This CDR3 region has 14 residues. Trimming stripped 5 bases from V and 3 bases from J, with 12 bases between. The germline V gene has CDR1 PRHDT and CDR2 FYEKMQ (reference sequence). Every sample gave at least 6 micrograms of total RNA when it was extracted. This specimen comes from a study of blood T cells in healthy people across ages. The sample also formed part of further work on T cells of mothers and their children.

The chain recombines TRBV13 with TRBJ2-3; D call uncertain. The TCR sequence derives from a boy aged 10-17 years in good health. Sequencing used blood. CDR3 sequence reads: CASSNGKGTDTQYF. In DNA, the CDR3 is TGTGCCAGCAGCAATGGAAAAGGGACAGATACGCAGTATTTT.